The source of this T cell receptor beta chain is a study of cytomegalovirus exposure and HLA in healthy donors. In germline, CDR1 is SNHLY, CDR2 FYNNEI. V was trimmed by 6 bases and J by 2 bases, leaving 13 bases between them. The CDR3 totals 14 residues. This PCR relied on a set of 60 Vbeta primers and 13 Jbeta primers. Libraries were prepared by immunoSEQ multiplex PCR; TCRdb keeps only in-frame clonotypes and omits some of them. Of roughly 200,000 clones in the sample, roughly 8.7% were seen once. This sequence was found in a young woman in good health and CMV-seropositive. Specimen: PBMCs. The V call is TRBV2, the J call TRBJ2-5; D might be TRBD2 (6 bases). In nucleotides, the CDR3 is TGTGCCAGCAGACCCGGACTAAATCAAGAGACCCAGTACTTC. Amino acid sequence: CASRPGLNQETQYF.